This T cell receptor (beta chain) was identified during a study of response to subunit inactivated influenza vaccine. CDR1 and CDR2 (germline): LNHNV, YYDKDF (reference sequence). There are 15 residues in the CDR3. V dropped 0 bases and J dropped 10; count of bases not matched to a gene: 9. This clonotype was recorded at least ten times. TCRdb ran MiXCR on the RT-PCR reads and lists one entry per CDR3 protein. The sample lists some 150,000 distinct CDR3 sequences; 10% to 15% were seen once. In addition, the sample was reused for a study of T cells expressing NK-cell markers. That paper adds: UMIs accompanied the 5'RACE template switching by which TCR beta cDNA was made. It was sorted CD3+CD56+NKG2C+, CD3+CD56+NKG2C- and CD3+CD56-NKG2C+ T cells that supplied the TCR beta repertoires. Several of the experiments relied on an anti-gamma-delta TCR antibody so that only alpha-beta TCR T cells were sorted. The share of CD8+ T cells held by dominant NKG2C+ clonotypes was about 1.0-7.5% in roughly 6 donors. Clones of NKG2C+ T cells that had expanded were of unclear HCMV specificity.

This receptor was taken from a man aged 45-65 years who received an inactivated influenza vaccine. This sequence joins TRBV15 and TRBJ2-1, with 7 nucleotides matching TRBD2. The source was CD8+ T cells sorted from PBMCs, collected approximately 13 days after vaccination. CDR3 in DNA: TGTGCCACCAGCAGAGATCGGGTAGTCGGGGGGGAGCAGTTCTTC. Protein: CATSRDRVVGGEQFF.